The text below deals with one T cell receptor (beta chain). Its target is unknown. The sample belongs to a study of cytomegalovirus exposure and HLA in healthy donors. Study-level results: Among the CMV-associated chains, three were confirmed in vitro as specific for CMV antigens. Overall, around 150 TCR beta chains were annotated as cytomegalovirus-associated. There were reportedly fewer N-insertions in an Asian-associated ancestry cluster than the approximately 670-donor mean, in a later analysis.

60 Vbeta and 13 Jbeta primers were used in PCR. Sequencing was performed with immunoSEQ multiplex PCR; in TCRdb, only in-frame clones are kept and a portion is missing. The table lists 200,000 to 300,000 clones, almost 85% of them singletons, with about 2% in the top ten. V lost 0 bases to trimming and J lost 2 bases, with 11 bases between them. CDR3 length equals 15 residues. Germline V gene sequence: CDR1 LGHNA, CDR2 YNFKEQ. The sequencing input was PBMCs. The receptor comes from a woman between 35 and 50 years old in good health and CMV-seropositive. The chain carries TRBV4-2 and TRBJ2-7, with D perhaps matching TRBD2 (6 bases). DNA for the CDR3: TGTGCCAGCAGCCAAGAGGGTGGACTACCCTACGAGCAGTACTTC. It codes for CASSQEGGLPYEQYF.